These 13 T cell receptor beta chains were sequenced from one sample in a study of blood T cell repertoires in COVID-19. Profiled with immunoSEQ multiplex PCR; TCRdb holds only in-frame clones, not every one. This sample has 230,000 or so clones, with roughly 81% found just once. What was sequenced was peripheral blood. The source of these receptors is a woman over 75 with COVID-19, enrolled during active disease.

This chain connects TRBV2 to TRBJ2-1; D gene ambiguous. The ends were cut back, 2 bases at V and 10 bases at J, with 12 bases in the middle. The CDR3 extends over 13 amino acids. Germline V CDR1 and CDR2: SNHLY, FYNNEI. The CDR3 here is CASSERQLIEQFF. The CDR3 DNA follows: TGTGCCAGCAGTGAAAGACAACTGATCGAGCAGTTCTTC.

V gene TRBV19 combines with J gene TRBJ1-5; maybe TRBD1 (5 bases). Germline lookup yields CDR1 LNHDA and CDR2 SQIVND (reference sequence). V lost 1 base and J 5 bases, leaving 18 bases between the germline ends. This CDR3 is 17 amino acids long. The CDR3 is CASSIGGRPGWDQPQHF. As DNA, the CDR3 is TGTGCCAGTAGTATAGGGGGCCGCCCCGGGTGGGATCAGCCCCAGCATTTT.

This CDR3 is CAWSPGGRIIYEQYF. CDR3 nucleotides: TGTGCCTGGAGCCCCGGAGGGAGAATAATCTACGAGCAGTACTTC. This rearrangement joins TRBV30 to TRBJ2-7; D is possibly TRBD2 (6 bases). V dropped 3 bases and J dropped 3 bases, with 18 bases sitting between them. This CDR3 is built from 15 residues. CDR1 and CDR2 (germline): GTSNPN, SVGIG (reference sequence).

This chain connects TRBV18 to TRBJ1-2; possible D gene TRBD1, 6 bases. Trimming pared 2 bases from V and 4 bases from J, leaving 14 bases between. The CDR3 runs to 15 residues. CDR1 and CDR2 (germline): KGHSH, LQKENI. The CDR3 DNA sequence: TGTGCCAGCTCACCAATGGCAGGGGAAGGCTATGGCTACACCTTC. Protein: CASSPMAGEGYGYTF.

The rearrangement joins TRBV2 to TRBJ1-2, with TRBD1 matching 9 bases. The germline V gene encodes CDR1 SNHLY and CDR2 FYNNEI. This CDR3 is 14 amino acids long. Trimming cost V 6 bases and J 7 bases; bases outside gene matches: 9. CDR3 DNA sequence: TGTGCCAGCAGAGCCTCCGGGACAGGGAGTGGCTACACCTTC. Its translation is CASRASGTGSGYTF.

The J gene is TRBJ1-2, the V gene TRBV5-6; maybe TRBD1 (6 bases). Germline-derived CDR1 and CDR2 are SGHDT and YYEEEE. Trimming removed 4 bases from V and 4 bases from J, with 17 bases in between. This CDR3 contains 15 residues. CDR3 in DNA: TGTGCCAGCAGCCAGGGGCGAGGGGCCACCTATGGCTACACCTTC. Translating gives CASSQGRGATYGYTF.

This chain links TRBV27 with TRBJ2-3; 9 positions agree with TRBD2. CDR3 length: 15 amino acids. J was trimmed by 0 bases and V by 8 bases; bases with no gene match: 6. Germline values: CDR1 MNHEY, CDR2 SMNVEV (reference sequence). This CDR3 is CASRSAGGSTDTQYF. The DNA of the CDR3 is TGTGCCAGCCGTTCGGCGGGAGGGAGCACAGATACGCAGTATTTT.

This clone was found once. The genes are TRBV5-8 and TRBJ1-2; no reliable D call. CDR1 is SGHTS and CDR2 is YDEGEE in the germline V gene. This CDR3 has 16 residues. V was shortened by 0 bases and J by 4 bases, with 16 bases between the two germline ends. As DNA, the CDR3 is TGTGCCAGCAGCTTGGCCCTGGGCGCCCGCCGCTATGGCTACACCTTC. Translated: CASSLALGARRYGYTF.

The chain employs TRBV19 and TRBJ1-1; 7 bases map to TRBD1. From germline, CDR1 is LNHDA and CDR2 SQIVND (reference sequence). The trim removed 7 bases at V and 5 bases at J, leaving 13 bases unmatched. The CDR3 has 15 residues. CDR3 loop: CASTYLSGGRTEAFF. The CDR3 DNA follows: TGTGCCAGTACCTATCTCTCAGGGGGAAGAACTGAAGCTTTCTTT.

This chain connects TRBV5-1 to TRBJ2-2; a possible D gene is TRBD2 (5 bases). Per germline, CDR1 SGHRS and CDR2 YFSETQ. The germline V and J ends were trimmed by 0 bases and 4 bases, with 10 bases remaining between them. The CDR3 consists of 15 residues. The CDR3 loop is CASSLDGMFTGELFF. In DNA, the CDR3 is TGCGCCAGCAGCTTGGACGGGATGTTCACCGGGGAGCTGTTTTTT.

This sequence joins TRBV5-5 and TRBJ1-4; D perhaps matches TRBD1 (5 bases). The germline V and J ends were trimmed by 3 bases and 7 bases, with 16 bases remaining between them. The CDR3 spans 15 residues. Germline V gene sequence: CDR1 SGHKS, CDR2 YYEKEE (reference sequence). CDR3 sequence: CASSSRGGESEKLFF. The CDR3 DNA reads as TGTGCCAGCAGCTCCCGTGGAGGGGAATCTGAAAAACTGTTTTTT. Filled out from reference TRBV5-5 and TRBJ1-4, the complete variable domain reads DAGVTQSPTHLIKTRGQQVTLRCSPISGHKSVSWYQQVLGQGPQFIFQYYEKEERGRGNFPDRFSARQFPNYSSELNVNALLLGDSALYLCASSSRGGESEKLFFGSGTQLSVL.

V and J are TRBV29-1 and TRBJ2-1, with D possibly TRBD1 on 6 matching bases. The germline CDR1 and CDR2 sequences are SQVTM and ANQGSEA. The CDR3 spans 12 residues. V gave up 2 bases and J gave up 9 bases, with 11 bases separating them. The CDR3 DNA is TGCAGCGTTGAATTGGGGGCGGGTGAGCAGTTCTTC. Translation gives CSVELGAGEQFF.

The gene calls are TRBV9 and TRBJ2-3; TRBD2 matches at 10 bases. The germline CDR1 and CDR2 sequences are SGDLS and YYNGEE. V lost 1 base to trimming and J lost 3 bases; unmatched junction nucleotides: 2. CDR3 length: 15 amino acids. CDR3: CASSVSLAGTDTQYF. The CDR3 DNA reads TGTGCCAGCAGCGTATCACTAGCGGGAACAGATACGCAGTATTTT.